This passage covers 27 T cell receptor beta chains from one sample sequenced in a study of shared clonotypes between healthy human individuals (dated by TCRdb to 2018 to 2021). Library preparation was by the immunoSEQ multiplex PCR assay. The immuneACCESS repertoire file appears here via TCRdb, limited to in-frame rearrangements. These files lack a portion of the clones; in checked studies, under half of the deficit traces to unresolved V genes, and the cause of the others is not known. This sample comprises some 1.4 million clones, 95% to 97% of them detected only once. The ten largest make up roughly 1.2% of the sample. The specimen was naive CD4+ T cells sorted from blood. The cell subset or site label of this sample denotes: CD45RA+ positively selected. The receptors stem from a man aged 30-40 years in good health.

This clone appeared a few times. The chain uses TRBV29-1 and TRBJ1-2, with D perhaps matching TRBD1 (5 bases). V lost 7 bases to trimming and J lost 3 bases, with 9 bases between them. In germline, CDR1 is SQVTM, CDR2 ANQGSEA. The CDR3 extends over 11 amino acids. The CDR3 DNA sequence: TGCAGCGGGGGCGTGGACTATGGCTACACCTTC. This codes for CSGGVDYGYTF.

Concerning this clone itself: The sample holds other DNA sequences that translate to the same CDR3. The V gene is TRBV6-1, the J gene TRBJ2-1, with 10 bases fitting TRBD2. CDR3 length: 13 residues. The germline V gene encodes CDR1 MNHNS and CDR2 SASEGT. The trim removed 7 bases at V and 6 bases at J, leaving 3 bases unmatched. The CDR3: CASTLAGVNEQFF. CDR3 DNA sequence: TGTGCCAGCACTCTAGCGGGAGTCAATGAGCAGTTCTTC.

A word on this clone: Other DNA sequences within the sample encode an identical CDR3. This chain links TRBV18 with TRBJ2-1; TRBD2 matches at 8 bases. The CDR3 is 15 amino acids. Germline V gene sequence: CDR1 KGHSH, CDR2 LQKENI. The V and J ends lost 3 bases and 3 bases, in that order; junction bases with no gene match: 4. CDR3 residues: CASSPLSGSYNEQFF. The CDR3 bases are TGTGCCAGCTCACCGTTGAGCGGGAGCTACAATGAGCAGTTCTTC.

The V and J genes are TRBV5-6 and TRBJ2-1; D remains unclear. V was shortened by 4 bases and J by 9 bases, with 17 bases between the two germline ends. The CDR3 runs to 14 residues. Germline CDR1 reads SGHDT; CDR2 reads YYEEEE. CDR3 DNA: TGTGCCAGCAGCGCCCCTGACAAATCGGCTGAGCAGTTCTTC. Translation: CASSAPDKSAEQFF.

This clone occurred once. V and J are TRBV28 and TRBJ1-5, with 8 bases identical to TRBD1. The J segment lost 7 bases and the V segment lost 2 bases, leaving 10 bases of the junction unmatched. CDR1 is MDHEN, CDR2 SYDVKM, per germline. This CDR3 contains 16 residues. The DNA of the CDR3 is TGTGCCAGCAGTTTAGAGACAGGGGCGATGAGGCAGCCCCAGCATTTT. It is translated as CASSLETGAMRQPQHF.

The rearrangement joins TRBV10-3 to TRBJ1-1; D gene ambiguous. The CDR3 extends over 13 amino acids. The ends were cut back, 4 bases at V and 1 base at J, with 7 bases in the middle. Per germline, CDR1 ENHRY and CDR2 SYGVKD. CDR3 in DNA: TGTGCCATCAGTGGATTAGCGAACACTGAAGCTTTCTTT. Translation gives CAISGLANTEAFF.

The rearrangement joins TRBV5-1 to TRBJ2-7, with 8 bases lining up with TRBD2. In germline, CDR1 is SGHRS, CDR2 YFSETQ. CDR3 size: 15 residues. V lost 2 bases to trimming and J lost 6 bases; unmatched junction nucleotides: 10. The chain's CDR3 is CASSFYAGGPLEQYF. The CDR3 DNA is TGCGCCAGCAGCTTTTACGCGGGAGGTCCTCTCGAGCAGTACTTC.

CDR3 sequence: CASSLRDRGSTGELFF. The CDR3 nucleotides read TGTGCCAGCAGCCTCCGGGACAGGGGATCCACCGGGGAGCTGTTTTTT. The rearrangement uses TRBV28 and TRBJ2-2; 10 nucleotides align to TRBD1. The CDR3 consists of 16 residues. CDR1 and CDR2 from the germline V gene are MDHEN and SYDVKM. V shed 6 bases and J 4 bases; nucleotides not matched to a gene: 8. Looking up the rest from reference TRBV28 and TRBJ2-2 gives the full variable domain: DVKVTQSSRYLVKRTGEKVFLECVQDMDHENMFWYRQDPGLGLRLIYFSYDVKMKEKGDIPEGYSVSREKKERFSLILESASTNQTSMYLCASSLRDRGSTGELFFGEGSRLTVL.

This sequence joins TRBV5-5 and TRBJ2-7; 7 bases line up with TRBD1. Unmatched junction bases numbered 17, after V lost 6 bases and J lost 5 bases. The CDR3 sequence is 16 residues long. Germline V lookup: CDR1 SGHKS, CDR2 YYEKEE (reference sequence). The CDR3 DNA reads TGTGCCAGCACTCAAGCAGGGGGAAGGAGGATCCACGAGCAGTACTTC. Translation gives CASTQAGGRRIHEQYF.

The chain recombines TRBV2 with TRBJ1-5; D is possibly TRBD1 (5 bases). The germline CDR1 and CDR2 sequences are SNHLY and FYNNEI. With 6 bases removed from V and 0 bases from J, the gap between germline ends came to 9 bases. The CDR3 totals 14 residues. CDR3 in DNA: TGTGCCAGCAGCAGACAGATTAGCAATCAGCCCCAGCATTTT. Translation gives CASSRQISNQPQHF.

This chain uses TRBV5-4 with TRBJ2-1; 7 bases fit TRBD1. V lost 4 bases to trimming and J lost 4 bases; unmatched junction nucleotides: 8. In germline, CDR1 is SGHNT, CDR2 YYREEE (reference sequence). The CDR3 is made up of 15 amino acids. In DNA, the CDR3 is TGTGCCAGCAGCCAGGGACAGCTTTGGTACAATGAGCAGTTCTTC. Its translation: CASSQGQLWYNEQFF.

This clone was found once. V is TRBV5-1 and J is TRBJ2-5, with 9 bases fitting TRBD2. Germline assignment: CDR1 SGHRS and CDR2 YFSETQ. The V segment lost 3 bases and the J segment 1 base; nucleotides outside the gene matches: 4. The CDR3 is made up of 15 amino acids. The CDR3 sequence: CASSYVAGVQETQYF. The CDR3 DNA reads as TGCGCCAGCAGCTACGTAGCGGGAGTCCAAGAGACCCAGTACTTC.

This rearrangement joins TRBV11-3 to TRBJ2-5, with 13 bases identical to TRBD2. Germline loops: CDR1 SGHNT, CDR2 YENEEA. V lost 4 bases, J lost 4 bases, and 6 bases stayed unmatched. CDR3 length: 16 residues. CDR3 nucleotides: TGTGCCAGCAGCTCGGGACTAGCGGGGAGGGGAGAGACCCAGTACTTC. Translating gives CASSSGLAGRGETQYF. Based on the CDR3 plus reference TRBV11-3 and TRBJ2-5, the full variable domain is EAGVVQSPRYKIIEKKQPVAFWCNPISGHNTLYWYLQNLGQGPELLIRYENEEAVDDSQLPKDRFSAERLKGVDSTLKIQPAELGDSAVYLCASSSGLAGRGETQYFGPGTRLLVL.

In the case of this clone: Within the sample, other DNA sequences also encode this same CDR3. The chain uses TRBV5-1 and TRBJ2-7, with D possibly matching TRBD2 (6 bases). Trimming removed 0 bases at V and 1 base at J, with 11 bases between. The CDR3 has 15 amino acids. CDR1 is SGHRS and CDR2 is YFSETQ in the germline V gene. Written as DNA, the CDR3 is TGCGCCAGCAGCTTGGCCGCCGGGGGTTCCTACGAGCAGTACTTC. Translation: CASSLAAGGSYEQYF. The entire variable domain, with the rest obtained from reference TRBV5-1 and TRBJ2-7, is as follows: KAGVTQTPRYLIKTRGQQVTLSCSPISGHRSVSWYQQTPGQGLQFLFEYFSETQRNKGNFPGRFSGRQFSNSRSEMNVSTLELGDSALYLCASSLAAGGSYEQYFGPGTRLTVT.

The chain recombines TRBV29-1 with TRBJ1-2; D is undetermined. The CDR3 length is 15 residues. Trimming removed 0 bases from V and 4 bases from J, with 15 bases in between. CDR1 is SQVTM, CDR2 ANQGSEA, per germline. CDR3 nucleotides: TGCAGCGTTGAAGATAACGGGCGAAGGTCCTATGGCTACACCTTC. It encodes CSVEDNGRRSYGYTF.

This clone was recorded only once. The chain is built from TRBV6-5 and TRBJ2-7; 7 nucleotides align to TRBD2. This CDR3 has 14 amino acids. The trim removed 4 bases at V and 2 bases at J, leaving 5 bases unmatched. CDR1 is MNHEY, CDR2 SVGAGI, per germline. The CDR3 DNA reads TGTGCCAGCAGTTTAGGCGGGGGAGCCTACGAGCAGTACTTC. It translates to CASSLGGGAYEQYF.

The gene calls are TRBV5-1 and TRBJ1-1; 7 bases align to TRBD1. Trimming removed 2 bases from V and 4 bases from J; junction bases left unmatched: 5. CDR3 length equals 14 residues. Germline-derived CDR1 and CDR2 are SGHRS and YFSETQ. Here the CDR3 DNA reads TGCGCCAGCAGCTTTACAGGGGCGATCACTGAAGCTTTCTTT. Translation: CASSFTGAITEAFF.

The V gene is TRBV7-2, the J gene TRBJ2-7, with 9 bases that match TRBD1. CDR1 and CDR2 from the germline V gene are SGHTA and FQGNSA. This CDR3 region has 17 residues. The J segment lost 6 bases and the V segment lost 5 bases, leaving 17 bases of the junction unmatched. CDR3 loop: CASSLPGLRTGVLEQYF. CDR3 DNA sequence: TGTGCCAGCAGCCTACCGGGGTTGAGGACAGGGGTTCTCGAGCAGTACTTC.

This clone was recorded only once. The chain uses TRBV4-1 and TRBJ2-1, with 9 bases matching TRBD1. This CDR3 contains 15 residues. The V and J ends lost 2 bases and 8 bases, in that order; junction bases with no gene match: 7. Germline CDR1 is MGHRA and CDR2 is YSYEKL. DNA for the CDR3: TGCGCCAGCAGCCAAACCGGGACAGGGCTTCATGAGCAGTTCTTC. This codes for CASSQTGTGLHEQFF.

The chain joins TRBV11-1 to TRBJ2-5, with a tentative D call TRBD2 (5 bases). Trimming shortened V by 0 bases and J by 5 bases, and 10 bases separated the two germline ends. There are 14 residues in the CDR3. Germline V CDR1 and CDR2: SGHAT, FQDESV (reference sequence). The CDR3 nucleotides are TGTGCCAGCAGCTTAGCGGAGGTCGGGGAGACCCAGTACTTC. As protein: CASSLAEVGETQYF.

The chain joins TRBV9 to TRBJ1-3, with D unclear. V was shortened by 2 bases and J by 8 bases, with 14 bases between the two germline ends. The CDR3 has 14 residues. Germline V gene data show CDR1 as SGDLS and CDR2 as YYNGEE. The CDR3 here is CASSVTDFGDTIYF. CDR3 DNA: TGTGCCAGCAGCGTCACGGACTTTGGGGACACCATATATTTT.

The chain couples TRBV5-4 to TRBJ2-3, with TRBD2 identical over 8 bases. With 4 bases clipped from V and 4 bases from J, the junction kept 11 bases outside the gene matches. The CDR3 extends over 16 amino acids. In germline, CDR1 is SGHNT, CDR2 YYREEE (reference sequence). Here the CDR3 reads CASSPRIAGFPDTQYF. The CDR3, as DNA: TGTGCCAGCAGCCCCCGAATAGCGGGATTCCCAGATACGCAGTATTTT.

V is TRBV27 and J is TRBJ1-2; D not certain. The V end lost 5 bases, the J end lost 5 bases, and 12 bases lay between the germline ends. Germline CDR1 is MNHEY and CDR2 is SMNVEV (reference sequence). This CDR3 spans 13 amino acids. DNA of the CDR3: TGTGCCAGCAGTAGAGCAGGTTCTTATGGCTACACCTTC. It encodes CASSRAGSYGYTF.

The chain couples TRBV21-1 to TRBJ2-2. TRBV21-1 is classified as a pseudogene. The CDR3 loop spans 15 amino acids. The CDR3 reads CASTLTFSYTGELFF. CDR3 bases: TGTGCCAGCACCCTCACCTTTTCGTACACCGGGGAGCTGTTTTTT.

This clone was seen only once. The chain uses TRBV5-5 and TRBJ2-5, with 12 bases lining up with TRBD2. Unmatched junction bases numbered 10, after V lost 2 bases and J lost 5 bases. The CDR3 consists of 17 residues. The germline CDR1 and CDR2 sequences are SGHKS and YYEKEE (reference sequence). This CDR3 reads CASSLSGTSGFRETQYF. The CDR3, as DNA: TGTGCCAGCAGCTTAAGTGGGACTAGCGGGTTTAGGGAGACCCAGTACTTC.

Notes on this clone: Mismatch with germline at one junction end may stem from a read error. This rearrangement joins TRBV18 to TRBJ2-7; 7 nucleotides match TRBD1. The germline V gene encodes CDR1 KGHSH and CDR2 LQKENI. This CDR3 has 14 amino acids. Here the CDR3 reads CASSPKTGNYGQYF. In nucleotides, the CDR3 is TGTGCCAGCTCACCAAAGACAGGGAATTACGGGCAGTACTTC.

The gene calls are TRBV27 and TRBJ2-1, with TRBD2 identical over 11 bases. CDR3 length: 17 residues. Germline V gives CDR1 MNHEY, CDR2 SMNVEV (reference sequence). The V segment lost 5 bases and the J segment 0 bases; nucleotides outside the gene matches: 6. This CDR3 reads CASSPSSGRLSYNEQFF. CDR3 in DNA: TGTGCCAGCAGTCCCTCTAGCGGGAGGCTCTCCTACAATGAGCAGTTCTTC.